A selection of T cell receptor beta chains follows, all from one sample in a study of yellow fever vaccine responses in identical twins. TCRdb analysed the RT-PCR reads with MiXCR anew, one entry per CDR3 protein. Of some 35,000 distinct CDR3 sequences detected, almost 60% appear once; the ten largest clones hold roughly 4.7%. This sample comprised T cells from blood (PBMCs), unsorted or a sorted subset (not recorded which), obtained before or after yellow fever vaccination (not recorded which). All receptors derive from a woman younger than 35 who received the yellow fever vaccine. Both conserved end residues are part of each CDR3. A D gene is named only where the DNA matches it firmly. Not every row has a clone size; where given, it reads once, few, many or a size class.

TRBV6-1	TRBJ2-7	NA	NA	CASMTAFYEQYF	TGTGCCAGCATGACAGCTTTCTACGAGCAGTACTTC
TRBV7-2	TRBJ2-1	NA	few	CASSLFPHNEQFF	TGTGCCAGCAGCTTATTTCCCCACAATGAGCAGTTCTTC
TRBV18	TRBJ1-2	NA	few	CACARGELEDGYTF	TGTGCCTGCGCACGGGGGGAGCTGGAGGATGGCTACACCTTC
TRBV4-1	TRBJ1-2	TRBD1	NA	CASSQDYPGQGNGYTF	TGCGCCAGCAGCCAAGATTACCCGGGACAGGGGAATGGCTACACCTTC
TRBV29-1	TRBJ2-1	TRBD2	NA	CSVTLQLAGALSYNEQFF	TGCAGCGTCACTCTTCAACTAGCGGGAGCCCTTTCCTACAATGAGCAGTTCTTC
TRBV29-1	TRBJ2-7	TRBD2	NA	CSVGWDYTYEQYF	TGCAGCGTTGGTTGGGACTACACCTACGAGCAGTACTTC
TRBV6-1	TRBJ2-5	TRBD1	NA	CASSVNWDRGRETQYF	TGTGCCAGCAGTGTAAACTGGGACAGGGGACGAGAGACCCAGTACTTC
TRBV6-2/TRBV6-3	TRBJ2-5	NA	once	CASSYGPGQESQYF	TGTGCCAGCAGTTACGGTCCTGGCCAAGAGTCCCAGTACTTC
TRBV11-1	TRBJ2-1	TRBD1	NA	CASSLRIGQGRDEQFF	TGTGCCAGCAGCTTACGTATTGGACAGGGGAGGGATGAGCAGTTCTTC
TRBV5-1	TRBJ2-5	TRBD2	NA	CASSLGSSGNVETQYF	TGCGCCAGCAGCTTGGGCTCTAGCGGGAACGTAGAGACCCAGTACTTC